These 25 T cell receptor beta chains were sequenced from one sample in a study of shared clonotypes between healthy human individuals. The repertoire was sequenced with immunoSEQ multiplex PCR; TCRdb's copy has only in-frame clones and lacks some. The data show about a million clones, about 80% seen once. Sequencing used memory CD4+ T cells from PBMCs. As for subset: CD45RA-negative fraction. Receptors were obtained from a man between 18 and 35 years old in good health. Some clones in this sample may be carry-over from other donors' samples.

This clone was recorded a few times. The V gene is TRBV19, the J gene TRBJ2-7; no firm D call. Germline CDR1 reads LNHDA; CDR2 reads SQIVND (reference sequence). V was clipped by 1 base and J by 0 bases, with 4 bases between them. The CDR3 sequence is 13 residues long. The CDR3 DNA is TGTGCCAGTAGTATAGCCATCTCCTACGAGCAGTACTTC. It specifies CASSIAISYEQYF. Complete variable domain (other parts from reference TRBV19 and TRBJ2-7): DGGITQSPKYLFRKEGQNVTLSCEQNLNHDAMYWYRQDPGQGLRLIYYSQIVNDFQKGDIAEGYSVSREKKESFPLTVTSAQKNPTAFYLCASSIAISYEQYFGPGTRLTVT.

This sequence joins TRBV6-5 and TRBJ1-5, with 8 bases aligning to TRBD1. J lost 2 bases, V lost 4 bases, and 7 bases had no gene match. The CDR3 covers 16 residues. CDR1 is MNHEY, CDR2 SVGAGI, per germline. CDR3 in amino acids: CASSLLQGVGNQPQHF. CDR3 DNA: TGTGCCAGCAGTTTATTACAGGGGGTCGGCAATCAGCCCCAGCATTTT.

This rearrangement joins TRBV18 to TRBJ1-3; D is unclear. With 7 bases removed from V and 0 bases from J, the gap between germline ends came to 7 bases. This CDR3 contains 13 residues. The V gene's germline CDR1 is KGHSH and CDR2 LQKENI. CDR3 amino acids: CASLPNSGNTIYF. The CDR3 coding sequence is TGTGCCAGCTTACCCAACTCTGGAAACACCATATATTTT.

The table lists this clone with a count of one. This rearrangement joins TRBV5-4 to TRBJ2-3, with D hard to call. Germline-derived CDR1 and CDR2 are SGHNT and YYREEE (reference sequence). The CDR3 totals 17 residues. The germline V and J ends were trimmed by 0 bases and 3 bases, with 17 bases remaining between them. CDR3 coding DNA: TGTGCCAGCAGCTTGGGGGCGACCCCACCGGGTACAGATACGCAGTATTTT. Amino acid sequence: CASSLGATPPGTDTQYF.

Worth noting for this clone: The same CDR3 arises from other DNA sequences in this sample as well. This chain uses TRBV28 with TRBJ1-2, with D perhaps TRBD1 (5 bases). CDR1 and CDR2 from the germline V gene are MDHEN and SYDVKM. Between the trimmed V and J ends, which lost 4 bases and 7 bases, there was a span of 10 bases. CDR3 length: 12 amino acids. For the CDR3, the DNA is TGTGCCAGCAGTTCTCGGACATCTGGCTACACCTTC. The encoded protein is CASSSRTSGYTF.

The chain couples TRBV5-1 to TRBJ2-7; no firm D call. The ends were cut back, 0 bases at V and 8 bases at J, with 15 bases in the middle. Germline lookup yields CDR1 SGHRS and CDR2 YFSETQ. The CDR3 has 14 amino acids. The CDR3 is CASSLEPPNSQQYF. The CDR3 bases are TGCGCCAGCAGCTTGGAACCCCCTAATAGCCAGCAGTACTTC.

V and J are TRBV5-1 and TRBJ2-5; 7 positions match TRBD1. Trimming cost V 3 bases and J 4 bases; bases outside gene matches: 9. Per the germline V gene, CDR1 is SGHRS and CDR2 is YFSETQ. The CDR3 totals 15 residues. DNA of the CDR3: TGCGCCAGCAGCTGGGGTGAGGGACAGCGAGAGACCCAGTACTTC. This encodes CASSWGEGQRETQYF.

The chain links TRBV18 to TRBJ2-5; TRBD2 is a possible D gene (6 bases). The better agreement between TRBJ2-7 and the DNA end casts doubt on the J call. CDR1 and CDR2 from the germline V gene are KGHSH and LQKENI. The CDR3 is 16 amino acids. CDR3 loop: CASSQWEDPRLGEQYF. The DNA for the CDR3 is TGTGCCAGCTCGCAATGGGAGGACCCGAGGTTGGGCGAGCAGTACTTC.

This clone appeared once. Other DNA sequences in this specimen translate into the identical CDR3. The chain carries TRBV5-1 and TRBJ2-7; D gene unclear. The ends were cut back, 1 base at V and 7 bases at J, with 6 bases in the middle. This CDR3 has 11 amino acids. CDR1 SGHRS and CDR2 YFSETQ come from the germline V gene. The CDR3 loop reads CASSLQGEQYF. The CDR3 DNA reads TGCGCCAGCAGCTTGCAAGGGGAGCAGTACTTC.

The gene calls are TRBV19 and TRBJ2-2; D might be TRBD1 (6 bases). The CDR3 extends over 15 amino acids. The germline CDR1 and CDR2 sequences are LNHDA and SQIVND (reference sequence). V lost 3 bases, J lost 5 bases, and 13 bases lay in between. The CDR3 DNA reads TGTGCCAGTAGTATGAGGGGGAGTGGGACCGGGGAGCTGTTTTTT. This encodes CASSMRGSGTGELFF.

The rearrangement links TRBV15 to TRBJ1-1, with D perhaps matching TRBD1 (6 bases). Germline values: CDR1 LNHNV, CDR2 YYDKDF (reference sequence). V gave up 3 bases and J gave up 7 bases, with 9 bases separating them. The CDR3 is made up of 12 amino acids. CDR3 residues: CATSRAGVEAFF. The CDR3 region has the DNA TGTGCCACCAGCAGGGCAGGGGTTGAAGCTTTCTTT.

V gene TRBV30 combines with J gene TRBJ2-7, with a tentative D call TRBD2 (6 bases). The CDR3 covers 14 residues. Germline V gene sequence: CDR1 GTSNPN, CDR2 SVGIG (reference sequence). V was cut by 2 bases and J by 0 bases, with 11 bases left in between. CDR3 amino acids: CAWSTGVTSYEQYF. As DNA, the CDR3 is TGTGCCTGGAGTACGGGGGTCACCTCCTACGAGCAGTACTTC.

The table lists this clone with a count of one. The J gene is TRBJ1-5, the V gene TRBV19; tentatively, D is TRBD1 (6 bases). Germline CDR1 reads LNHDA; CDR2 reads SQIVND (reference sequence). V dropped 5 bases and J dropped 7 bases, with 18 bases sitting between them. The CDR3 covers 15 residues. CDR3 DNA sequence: TGTGCCAGTAGTCCCCGGGGGCAGGGCGACCAGCCCCAGCATTTT. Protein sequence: CASSPRGQGDQPQHF.

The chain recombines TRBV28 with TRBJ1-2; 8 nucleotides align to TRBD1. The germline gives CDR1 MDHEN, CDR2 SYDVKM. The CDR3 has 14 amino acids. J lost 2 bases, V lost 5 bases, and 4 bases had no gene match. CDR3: CASSPHRGNYGYTF. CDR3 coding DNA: TGTGCCAGCAGTCCACACAGGGGGAACTATGGCTACACCTTC.

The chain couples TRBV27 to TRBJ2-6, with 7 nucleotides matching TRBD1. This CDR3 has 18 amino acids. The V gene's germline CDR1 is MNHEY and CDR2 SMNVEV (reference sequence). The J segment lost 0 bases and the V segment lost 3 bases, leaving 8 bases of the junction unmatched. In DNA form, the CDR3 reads TGTGCCAGCAGTTTTGGTGGGACAGCAGACTCTGGGGCCAACGTCCTGACTTTC. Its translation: CASSFGGTADSGANVLTF.

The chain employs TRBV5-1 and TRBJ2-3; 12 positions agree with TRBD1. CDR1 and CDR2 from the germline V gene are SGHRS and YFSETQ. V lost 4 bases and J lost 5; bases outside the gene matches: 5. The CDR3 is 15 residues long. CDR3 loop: CASSGGQGAGDTQYF. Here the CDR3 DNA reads TGCGCCAGCAGCGGGGGACAGGGGGCAGGAGATACGCAGTATTTT. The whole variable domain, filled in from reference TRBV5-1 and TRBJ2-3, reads KAGVTQTPRYLIKTRGQQVTLSCSPISGHRSVSWYQQTPGQGLQFLFEYFSETQRNKGNFPGRFSGRQFSNSRSEMNVSTLELGDSALYLCASSGGQGAGDTQYFGPGTRLTVL.

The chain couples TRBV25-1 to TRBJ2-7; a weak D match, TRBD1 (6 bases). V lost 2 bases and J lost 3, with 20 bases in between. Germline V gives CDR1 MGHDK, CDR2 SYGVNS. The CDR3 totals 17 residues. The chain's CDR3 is CASSEMGSGEISYEQYF. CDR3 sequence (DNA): TGTGCCAGCAGTGAAATGGGATCAGGGGAAATAAGCTACGAGCAGTACTTC.

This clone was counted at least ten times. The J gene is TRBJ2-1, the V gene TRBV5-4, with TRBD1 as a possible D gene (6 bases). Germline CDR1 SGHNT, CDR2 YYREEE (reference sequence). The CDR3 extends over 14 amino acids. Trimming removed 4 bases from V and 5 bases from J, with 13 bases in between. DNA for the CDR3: TGTGCCAGCAGCCAAACAGGGTCCCACAATGAGCAGTTCTTC. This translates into CASSQTGSHNEQFF.

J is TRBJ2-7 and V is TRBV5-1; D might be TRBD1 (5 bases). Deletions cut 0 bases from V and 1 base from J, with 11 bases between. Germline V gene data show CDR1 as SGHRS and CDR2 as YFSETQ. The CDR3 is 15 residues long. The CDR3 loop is CASSLAAGNSYEQYF. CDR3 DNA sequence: TGCGCCAGCAGCTTGGCCGCAGGGAATTCCTACGAGCAGTACTTC.

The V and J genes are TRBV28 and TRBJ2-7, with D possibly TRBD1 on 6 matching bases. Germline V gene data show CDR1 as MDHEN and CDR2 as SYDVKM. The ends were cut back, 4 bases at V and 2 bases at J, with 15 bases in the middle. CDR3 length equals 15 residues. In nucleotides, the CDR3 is TGTGCCAGCAGTTGGGACCCCCGACAGGCCTACGAGCAGTACTTC. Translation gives CASSWDPRQAYEQYF. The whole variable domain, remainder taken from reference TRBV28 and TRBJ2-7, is DVKVTQSSRYLVKRTGEKVFLECVQDMDHENMFWYRQDPGLGLRLIYFSYDVKMKEKGDIPEGYSVSREKKERFSLILESASTNQTSMYLCASSWDPRQAYEQYFGPGTRLTVT.

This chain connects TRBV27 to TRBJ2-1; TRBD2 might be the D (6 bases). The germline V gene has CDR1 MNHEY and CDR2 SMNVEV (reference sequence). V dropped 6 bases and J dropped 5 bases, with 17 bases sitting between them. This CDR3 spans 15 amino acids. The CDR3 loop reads CASSHLRDLDNEQFF. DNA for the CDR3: TGTGCCAGCAGCCATCTCCGGGACTTAGACAATGAGCAGTTCTTC.

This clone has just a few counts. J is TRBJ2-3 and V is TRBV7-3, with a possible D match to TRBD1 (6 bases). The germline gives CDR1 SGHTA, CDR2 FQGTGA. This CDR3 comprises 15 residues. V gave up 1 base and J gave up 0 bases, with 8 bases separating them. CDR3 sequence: CASSLMGHSTDTQYF. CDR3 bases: TGTGCCAGCAGCTTAATGGGACACAGCACAGATACGCAGTATTTT.

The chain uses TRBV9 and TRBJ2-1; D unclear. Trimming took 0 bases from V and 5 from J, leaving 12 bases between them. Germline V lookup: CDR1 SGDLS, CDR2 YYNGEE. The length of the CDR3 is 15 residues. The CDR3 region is CASSVATGVHNEQFF. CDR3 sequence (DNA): TGTGCCAGCAGCGTAGCTACTGGGGTCCACAATGAGCAGTTCTTC. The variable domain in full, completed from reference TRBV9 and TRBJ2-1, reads DSGVTQTPKHLITATGQRVTLRCSPRSGDLSVYWYQQSLDQGLQFLIQYYNGEERAKGNILERFSAQQFPDLHSELNLSSLELGDSALYFCASSVATGVHNEQFFGPGTRLTVL.

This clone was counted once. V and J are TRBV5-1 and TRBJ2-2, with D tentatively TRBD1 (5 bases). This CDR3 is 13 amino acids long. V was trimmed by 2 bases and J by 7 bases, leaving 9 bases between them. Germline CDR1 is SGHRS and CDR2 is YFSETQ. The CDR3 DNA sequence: TGCGCCAGCAGCTTAATTAGGGGCGGGGAGCTGTTTTTT. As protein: CASSLIRGGELFF.

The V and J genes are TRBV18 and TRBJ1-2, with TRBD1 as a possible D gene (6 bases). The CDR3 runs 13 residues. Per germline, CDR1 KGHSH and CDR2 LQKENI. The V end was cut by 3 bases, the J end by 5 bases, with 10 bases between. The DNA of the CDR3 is TGTGCCAGCTCACCGGGGGCTGAGTATGGCTACACCTTC. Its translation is CASSPGAEYGYTF.